The rows below give T cell receptor beta chains drawn from one sample of a study of shared clonotypes between healthy human individuals. Data came from immunoSEQ multiplex PCR; TCRdb stores just in-frame clones and leaves some out. The sample contains around 2.1 million clones, about 94% of which appear only once. Sequencing used naive CD4+ T cells sorted from blood. These receptors all come from a man aged 18 to 35 in good health. The CDR3 runs from the conserved cysteine through the conserved F or W. Each record gives: D gene, clone size, V gene, J gene, CDR3 protein, CDR3 DNA. D genes are given only for firm matches. Not all rows give a size; the values are once, few, many and, for expanded clones, a class.

TRBD1	-	TRBV5-1	TRBJ1-1	CASSFGQVGVGAFF	TGCGCCAGCAGCTTCGGACAGGTGGGGGTAGGAGCTTTCTTT
-	-	TRBV28	TRBJ2-3	CASSPSTEPLRSTDTQYF	TGTGCCAGCAGTCCCTCAACGGAACCGCTGCGTAGCACAGATACGCAGTATTTT
-	-	TRBV7-3	TRBJ1-1	CASSPLVDTEAFF	TGTGCCAGCAGCCCGCTGGTCGACACTGAAGCTTTCTTT
TRBD2	-	TRBV4-1	TRBJ2-4	CASRQTSGGLYIQYF	TGCGCCAGCAGACAGACTAGCGGGGGCTTGTACATTCAGTACTTC
TRBD1	-	TRBV6-1	TRBJ1-2	CASSEGTGVDYGYTF	TGTGCCAGCAGTGAGGGGACAGGGGTGGACTATGGCTACACCTTC
-	-	TRBV4-1	TRBJ1-2	CASSQGSGLTLEGYTF	TGCGCCAGCAGCCAAGGCTCCGGCCTTACCCTCGAAGGCTACACCTTC
-	-	TRBV5-1	TRBJ2-2	CASSFPSGGLATGELFF	TGCGCCAGCAGCTTTCCGTCGGGGGGCTTGGCCACCGGGGAGCTGTTTTTT
TRBD1	once	TRBV28	TRBJ2-1	CASSVGTGYNEQFF	TGTGCCAGCAGTGTCGGGACAGGGTACAATGAGCAGTTCTTC
TRBD1	-	TRBV30	TRBJ1-1	CAWNDRGGTEAFF	TGTGCCTGGAACGACAGGGGAGGCACTGAAGCTTTCTTT
TRBD2	once	TRBV5-1	TRBJ2-7	CASSGGLAGSGEQYF	TGCGCCAGCAGCGGGGGACTAGCGGGGTCCGGCGAGCAGTACTTC
TRBD2	-	TRBV7-2	TRBJ2-3	CASSQVRGTTDTQYF	TGTGCCAGCAGCCAAGTGCGGGGGACCACAGATACGCAGTATTTT
-	-	TRBV6-1	TRBJ1-1	CASSESGRGTEAFF	TGTGCCAGCAGTGAATCGGGGAGAGGCACTGAAGCTTTCTTT
-	-	TRBV2	TRBJ1-3	CAGKGDFGNTIYF	TGTGCCGGCAAAGGGGACTTTGGAAACACCATATATTTT
-	few	TRBV30	TRBJ1-6	CAWSPSGNNSPLHF	TGTGCCTGGAGCCCATCGGGGAATAATTCACCCCTCCACTTT
TRBD2	-	TRBV25-1	TRBJ2-7	CASSGAGDGTEQYF	TGTGCCAGCAGTGGGGCGGGGGATGGGACCGAGCAGTACTTC
TRBD2	-	TRBV5-1	TRBJ2-7	CASSLLAGSSYEQYF	TGCGCCAGCAGCCTTCTAGCGGGAAGCTCCTACGAGCAGTACTTC
-	-	TRBV6-1	TRBJ2-4	CASSEPMEPSLAKNIQYF	TGTGCCAGCAGTGAACCCATGGAACCGAGTCTAGCCAAAAACATTCAGTACTTC
TRBD2	-	TRBV6-6	TRBJ2-3	CAGTSGSGYTQYF	TGTGCCGGGACTAGCGGGAGTGGGTATACGCAGTATTTT
-	-	TRBV7-9	TRBJ2-7	CASSLAGSTDYEQYF	TGTGCCAGCAGCTTAGCTGGGAGTACAGACTACGAGCAGTACTTC
-	-	TRBV6-1	TRBJ1-2	CASSPYPAGGYGYTF	TGTGCCAGCAGTCCGTACCCTGCAGGTGGCTATGGCTACACCTTC
TRBD1	-	TRBV6-5	TRBJ1-2	CATRPQGDVGGYTF	TGTGCAACTCGGCCACAGGGGGATGTGGGTGGCTACACCTTC
TRBD1	-	TRBV9	TRBJ1-1	CASSPQQGSYTEAFF	TGTGCCAGCAGCCCCCAACAGGGGTCCTACACTGAAGCTTTCTTT
TRBD1	-	TRBV6-1	TRBJ2-7	CASSEPGQGQYEQYF	TGTGCCAGCAGTGAACCGGGACAGGGTCAATACGAGCAGTACTTC
TRBD1	-	TRBV30	TRBJ1-6	CAWSVKVTGEGSPLHF	TGTGCCTGGAGTGTAAAGGTGACAGGGGAAGGTTCACCCCTCCACTTT
-	-	TRBV2	TRBJ1-4	CASRDSQLNEKLFF	TGTGCCAGCAGGGACAGTCAACTTAATGAAAAACTGTTTTTT
-	-	TRBV11-2	TRBJ1-1	CASSLQVNTEAFF	TGTGCCAGCAGCTTACAAGTGAACACTGAAGCTTTCTTT
-	-	TRBV7-3	TRBJ1-1	CASSLWRRGNTEAFF	TGTGCCAGCAGCTTATGGAGAAGGGGAAATACTGAAGCTTTCTTT
-	-	TRBV5-1	TRBJ1-1	CASSFGIRGNTEAFF	TGCGCCAGCAGCTTCGGAATCAGGGGGAACACTGAAGCTTTCTTT